This T cell receptor (beta chain) came from a study of cytomegalovirus exposure and HLA in healthy donors. Turning to this clone: No antigen is known for it.

Regarding the study as a whole: TCR beta V- and J-gene trimming was later associated with a missense DCLRE1C variant.

PCR was performed using 60 Vbeta and 13 Jbeta primers. TCRdb's table, derived via immunoSEQ multiplex PCR, lists solely in-frame clones and lacks some. The table shows 100,000 to 150,000 clones, with around 86% occurring only once. Specimen: PBMCs. The TCR comes from a man aged 30 to 39 in good health and CMV-seronegative.

CDR3 amino acids: CASSRRRDSRFF. The CDR3 coding sequence is TGTGCCAGCAGCCGCCGGAGGGACAGCAGGTTCTTC. The genes are TRBV7-9 and TRBJ2-1; weak D call: TRBD1 (7 bases). CDR1 is SEHNR, CDR2 FQNEAQ, per germline (reference sequence). The V end lost 5 bases, the J end lost 15 bases, and 17 bases lay between the germline ends. CDR3 size: 12 residues.